This TCR beta chain was recorded in a study of neurological immune-mediated disorders. This clonotype was seen at least ten times. Per the germline V gene, CDR1 is KGHDR and CDR2 is SFDVKD. The CDR3 spans 13 residues. The ends were cut back, 4 bases at V and 2 bases at J, with 8 bases in the middle. The group of healthy controls was made up of people who were blood bank volunteers in Maryland, USA. With 10-nucleotide random UMIs included, cDNA was synthesized by 5'RACE. A single run covered 15-18 subjects with over 170 million TCR-beta sequences. TCRdb re-analysed the 5' RACE reads in MiXCR, keeping a single row per CDR3 protein. The profile shows about 29,000 distinct CDR3 sequences, 12% of them singletons.

The V call is TRBV24-1, the J call TRBJ2-7; the D is unclear. This clonotype originated in an older woman in good health. The sample consisted of PBMCs. The CDR3: CATSDPITYEQYF. The CDR3 coding sequence is TGTGCCACCAGTGACCCCATCACCTACGAGCAGTACTTC.